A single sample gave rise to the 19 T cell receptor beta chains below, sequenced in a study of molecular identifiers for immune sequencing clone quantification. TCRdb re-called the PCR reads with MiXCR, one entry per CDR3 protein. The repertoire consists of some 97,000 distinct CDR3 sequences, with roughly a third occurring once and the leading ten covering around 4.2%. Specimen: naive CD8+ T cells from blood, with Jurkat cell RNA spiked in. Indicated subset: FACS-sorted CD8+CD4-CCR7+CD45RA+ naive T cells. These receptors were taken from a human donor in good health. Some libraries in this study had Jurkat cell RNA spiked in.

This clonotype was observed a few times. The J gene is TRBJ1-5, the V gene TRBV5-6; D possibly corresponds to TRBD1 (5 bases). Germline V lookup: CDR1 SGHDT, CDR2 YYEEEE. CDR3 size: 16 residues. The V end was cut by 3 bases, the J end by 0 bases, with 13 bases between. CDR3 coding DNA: TGTGCCAGCAGCTACGGGAGGGGCCTTAGCAATCAGCCCCAGCATTTT. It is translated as CASSYGRGLSNQPQHF. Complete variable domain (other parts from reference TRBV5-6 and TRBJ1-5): DAGVTQSPTHLIKTRGQQVTLRCSPKSGHDTVSWYQQALGQGPQFIFQYYEEEERQRGNFPDRFSGHQFPNYSSELNVNALLLGDSALYLCASSYGRGLSNQPQHFGDGTRLSIL.

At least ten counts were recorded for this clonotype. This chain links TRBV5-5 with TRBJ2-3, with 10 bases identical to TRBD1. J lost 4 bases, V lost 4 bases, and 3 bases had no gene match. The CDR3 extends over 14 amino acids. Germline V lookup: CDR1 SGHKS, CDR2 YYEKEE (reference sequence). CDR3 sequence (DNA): TGTGCCAGCAGCATAGGACAGGGGGCAGATACGCAGTATTTT. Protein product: CASSIGQGADTQYF.

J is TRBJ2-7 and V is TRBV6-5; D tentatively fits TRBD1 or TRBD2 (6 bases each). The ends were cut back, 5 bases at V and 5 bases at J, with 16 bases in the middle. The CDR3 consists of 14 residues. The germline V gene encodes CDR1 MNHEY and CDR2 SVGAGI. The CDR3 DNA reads TGTGCCAGCAGTCCTGGGGCAGGGGAGGACGAGCAGTACTTC. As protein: CASSPGAGEDEQYF.

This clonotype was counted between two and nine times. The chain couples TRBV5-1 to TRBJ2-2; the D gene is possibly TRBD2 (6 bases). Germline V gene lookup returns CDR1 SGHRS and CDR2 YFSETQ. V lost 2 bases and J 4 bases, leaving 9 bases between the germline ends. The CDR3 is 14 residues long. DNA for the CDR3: TGCGCCAGCAGCTTCGGGAGTAGCACCGGGGAGCTGTTTTTT. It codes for CASSFGSSTGELFF. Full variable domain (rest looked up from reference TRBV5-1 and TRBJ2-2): KAGVTQTPRYLIKTRGQQVTLSCSPISGHRSVSWYQQTPGQGLQFLFEYFSETQRNKGNFPGRFSGRQFSNSRSEMNVSTLELGDSALYLCASSFGSSTGELFFGEGSRLTVL.

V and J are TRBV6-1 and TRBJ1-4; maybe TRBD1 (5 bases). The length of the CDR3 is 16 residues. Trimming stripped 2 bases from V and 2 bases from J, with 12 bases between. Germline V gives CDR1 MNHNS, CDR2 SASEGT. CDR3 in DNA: TGTGCCAGCAGTGAACTCCCAGGGTGGACTAATGAAAAACTGTTTTTT. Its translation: CASSELPGWTNEKLFF.

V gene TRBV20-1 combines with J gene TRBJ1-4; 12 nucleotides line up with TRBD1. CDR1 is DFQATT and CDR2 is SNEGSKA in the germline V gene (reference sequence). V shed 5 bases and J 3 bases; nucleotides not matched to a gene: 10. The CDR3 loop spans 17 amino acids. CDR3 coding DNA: TGCAGTGCTCTAACCACGGGACAGGGGGCAGCTAATGAAAAACTGTTTTTT. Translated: CSALTTGQGAANEKLFF.

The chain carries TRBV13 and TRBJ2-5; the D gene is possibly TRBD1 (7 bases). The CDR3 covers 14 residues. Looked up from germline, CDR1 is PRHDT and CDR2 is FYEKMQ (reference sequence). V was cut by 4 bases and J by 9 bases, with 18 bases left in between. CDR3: CASSSHRGGEPQYF. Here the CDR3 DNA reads TGTGCCAGCAGCTCGCACAGGGGAGGCGAGCCCCAGTACTTC.

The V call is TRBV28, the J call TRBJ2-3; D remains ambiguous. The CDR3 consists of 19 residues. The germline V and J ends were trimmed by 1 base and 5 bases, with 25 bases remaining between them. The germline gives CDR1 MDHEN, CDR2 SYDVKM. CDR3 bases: TGTGCCAGCAGTTTATTAACCGATCCCCTAGACCCCCTTGTAGATACGCAGTATTTT. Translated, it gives CASSLLTDPLDPLVDTQYF.

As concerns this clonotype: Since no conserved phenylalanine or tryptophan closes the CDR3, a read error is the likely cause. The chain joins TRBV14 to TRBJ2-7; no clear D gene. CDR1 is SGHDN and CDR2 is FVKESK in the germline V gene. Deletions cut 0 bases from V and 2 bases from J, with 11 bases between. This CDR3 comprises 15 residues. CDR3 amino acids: CASSQDLGRAYEQYY. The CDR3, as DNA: TGTGCCAGCAGCCAAGATCTAGGACGGGCCTACGAGCAGTACTAC.

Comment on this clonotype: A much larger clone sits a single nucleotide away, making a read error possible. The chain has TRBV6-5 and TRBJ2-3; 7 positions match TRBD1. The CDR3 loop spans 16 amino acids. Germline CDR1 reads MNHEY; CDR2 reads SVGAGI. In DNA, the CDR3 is TGTGCCGGCAGCTACAGGGGTCCCTTGATCACAGATACGCAGTATTTT. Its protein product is CAGSYRGPLITDTQYF.

The CDR3 loop is CASSAQGGGRWNTGELFF. CDR3 DNA sequence: TGTGCCAGCAGCGCTCAGGGCGGGGGCAGGTGGAACACCGGGGAGCTGTTTTTT. The chain uses TRBV9 and TRBJ2-2; D is possibly TRBD2 (7 bases). Germline CDR1 SGDLS, CDR2 YYNGEE. The CDR3 extends over 18 amino acids. The V gene lost 3 bases and the J gene lost 1 base, with 19 bases spanning the gap.

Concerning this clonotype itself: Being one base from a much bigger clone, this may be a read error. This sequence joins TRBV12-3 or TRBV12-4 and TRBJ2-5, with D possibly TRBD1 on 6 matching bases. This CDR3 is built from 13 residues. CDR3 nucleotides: TGTGCCAGCTCAAACCAGGGGAGCGAAGTAATTGTCTTC. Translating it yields CASSNQGSEVIVF.

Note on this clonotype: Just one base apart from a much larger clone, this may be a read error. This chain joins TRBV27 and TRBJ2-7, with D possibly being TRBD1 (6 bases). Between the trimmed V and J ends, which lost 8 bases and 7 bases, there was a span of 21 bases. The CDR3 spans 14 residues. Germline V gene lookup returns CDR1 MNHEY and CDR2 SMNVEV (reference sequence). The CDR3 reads CASSQGLRVWEQYF. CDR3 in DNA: TGTGCCAGCTCCCAGGGGCTGCGGGTTTGGGAGCAGTACTTC.

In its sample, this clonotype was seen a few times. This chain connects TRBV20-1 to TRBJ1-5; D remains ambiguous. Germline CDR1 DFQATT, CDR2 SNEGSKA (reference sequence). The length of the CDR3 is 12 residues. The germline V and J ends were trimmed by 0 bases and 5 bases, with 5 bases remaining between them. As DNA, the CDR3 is TGCAGTGCTAGAGACCTGGATCAGCCCCAGCATTTT. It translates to CSARDLDQPQHF.

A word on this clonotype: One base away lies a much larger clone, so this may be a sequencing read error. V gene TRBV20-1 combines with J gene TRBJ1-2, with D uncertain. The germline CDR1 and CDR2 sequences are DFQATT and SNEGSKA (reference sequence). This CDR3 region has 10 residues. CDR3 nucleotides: TGCAGTGCTCCTAACTATGGCTGCACCTTC. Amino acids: CSAPNYGCTF.

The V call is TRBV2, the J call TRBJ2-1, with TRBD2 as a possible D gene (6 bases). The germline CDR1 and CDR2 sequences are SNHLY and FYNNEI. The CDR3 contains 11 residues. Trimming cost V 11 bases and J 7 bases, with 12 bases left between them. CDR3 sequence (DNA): TGTGCCTCACTGGGACTGAATGAGCAGTTCTTC. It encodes CASLGLNEQFF.

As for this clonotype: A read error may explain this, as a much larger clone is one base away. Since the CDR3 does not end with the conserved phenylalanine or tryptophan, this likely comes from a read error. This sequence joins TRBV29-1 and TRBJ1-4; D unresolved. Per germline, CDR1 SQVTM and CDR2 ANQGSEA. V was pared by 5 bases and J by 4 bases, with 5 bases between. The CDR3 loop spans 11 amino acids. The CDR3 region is CSVRLNEKLFL. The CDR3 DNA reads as TGCAGCGTTCGTCTTAATGAAAAACTGTTTCTT.

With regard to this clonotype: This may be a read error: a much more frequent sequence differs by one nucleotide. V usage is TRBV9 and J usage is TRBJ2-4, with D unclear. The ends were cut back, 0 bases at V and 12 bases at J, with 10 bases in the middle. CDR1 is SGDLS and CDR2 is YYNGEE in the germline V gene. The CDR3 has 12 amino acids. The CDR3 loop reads CASSVDGLGQYF. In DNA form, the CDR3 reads TGTGCCAGCAGCGTAGACGGCCTGGGTCAGTACTTC.

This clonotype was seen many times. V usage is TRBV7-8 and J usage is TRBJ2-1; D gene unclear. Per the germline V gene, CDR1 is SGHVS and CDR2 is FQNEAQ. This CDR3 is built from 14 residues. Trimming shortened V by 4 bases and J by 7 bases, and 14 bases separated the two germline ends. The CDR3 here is CASSSSEGMNEQFF. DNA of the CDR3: TGTGCCAGCAGCTCTTCCGAAGGCATGAATGAGCAGTTCTTC.